These T cell receptor beta chains were read from a single sample in a study of cytomegalovirus exposure and HLA in healthy donors. TCRdb's table, derived via immunoSEQ multiplex PCR, lists solely in-frame clones and lacks some. The sample has about 160,000 clones, around 75% seen once. Source material: PBMCs. These receptors all come from a woman between 50 and 59 years old in good health and CMV-seropositive. Each CDR3 is given without its conserved first and last residue.

cdr3_length | j_call | v_call | cdr3_aa
10 | TRBJ1-2 | TRBV6-5 | ASSFPGYGYT
14 | TRBJ2-5 | TRBV19 | ASSISYTGITETQY
11 | TRBJ2-7 | TRBV18 | ASSPLVLDEQY
12 | TRBJ2-3 | TRBV7-2 | ASSLILAFDTQY
12 | TRBJ2-3 | TRBV6-1 | ASNFGLLTDTQY
13 | TRBJ2-2 | TRBV4-1 | ASSQDKTWSGELF
12 | . | TRBV5-1 | ASSTGQVSYEQY
14 | TRBJ1-1 | TRBV14 | ASSHLDPQRRPPAF
14 | TRBJ1-5 | TRBV13 | ASSLGQGVTGQPQH
11 | TRBJ1-1 | TRBV7-9 | ASSFGGNTEAF
13 | TRBJ2-1 | TRBV2 | ASSESVGGPNEQF
9 | TRBJ1-2 | TRBV20-1 | SVGQVDGYT
13 | TRBJ1-2 | TRBV7-6 | ASSPTTGTGAGYT
11 | TRBJ1-4 | TRBV9 | ASGQGAGEKLF
15 | TRBJ1-1 | TRBV5-6 | ASSYSTETRMNTEAF
13 | TRBJ1-2 | TRBV14 | ASSPLIGGNYGYT
12 | TRBJ1-2 | TRBV2 | ASSPREGNYGYT
12 | TRBJ1-2 | TRBV29-1 | SVLGTAINYGYT